This T cell receptor beta chain was sequenced for a study of blood T cell repertoires in COVID-19. The overall study: Researchers got acute and convalescent COVID-19 samples from the United States, Italy and Spain. Sample material is recorded as cDNA or gDNA derived from T cells, B-cell-depleted T cells, or PBMCs.

As processed by the authors: Scientists estimated how many nucleated cells there were by amplifying reference gene primers. The protocol was immunoSEQ multiplex PCR, while the TCRdb copy is restricted to in-frame clones and leaves out a portion. That table gives V, J and clone size, and the DNA gave D and trimming. The sample has around 260,000 clones; 75% to 95% are singletons. V was trimmed by 4 bases and J by 1 base, leaving 7 bases between them. The CDR3 has 14 residues. Looked up from germline, CDR1 is SEHNR and CDR2 is FQNEAQ (reference sequence). Seattle's enrolled individuals joined amid active infection and were then monitored longitudinally.

The origin of this receptor is a person under 35 with COVID-19, enrolled during active disease. The rearrangement joins TRBV7-9 to TRBJ2-2; TRBD1 might be the D (6 bases). Source material: peripheral blood. The CDR3 region has the DNA TGTGCCAGCAGCTGGGGACAGAACACCGGGGAGCTGTTTTTT. Translated: CASSWGQNTGELFF.